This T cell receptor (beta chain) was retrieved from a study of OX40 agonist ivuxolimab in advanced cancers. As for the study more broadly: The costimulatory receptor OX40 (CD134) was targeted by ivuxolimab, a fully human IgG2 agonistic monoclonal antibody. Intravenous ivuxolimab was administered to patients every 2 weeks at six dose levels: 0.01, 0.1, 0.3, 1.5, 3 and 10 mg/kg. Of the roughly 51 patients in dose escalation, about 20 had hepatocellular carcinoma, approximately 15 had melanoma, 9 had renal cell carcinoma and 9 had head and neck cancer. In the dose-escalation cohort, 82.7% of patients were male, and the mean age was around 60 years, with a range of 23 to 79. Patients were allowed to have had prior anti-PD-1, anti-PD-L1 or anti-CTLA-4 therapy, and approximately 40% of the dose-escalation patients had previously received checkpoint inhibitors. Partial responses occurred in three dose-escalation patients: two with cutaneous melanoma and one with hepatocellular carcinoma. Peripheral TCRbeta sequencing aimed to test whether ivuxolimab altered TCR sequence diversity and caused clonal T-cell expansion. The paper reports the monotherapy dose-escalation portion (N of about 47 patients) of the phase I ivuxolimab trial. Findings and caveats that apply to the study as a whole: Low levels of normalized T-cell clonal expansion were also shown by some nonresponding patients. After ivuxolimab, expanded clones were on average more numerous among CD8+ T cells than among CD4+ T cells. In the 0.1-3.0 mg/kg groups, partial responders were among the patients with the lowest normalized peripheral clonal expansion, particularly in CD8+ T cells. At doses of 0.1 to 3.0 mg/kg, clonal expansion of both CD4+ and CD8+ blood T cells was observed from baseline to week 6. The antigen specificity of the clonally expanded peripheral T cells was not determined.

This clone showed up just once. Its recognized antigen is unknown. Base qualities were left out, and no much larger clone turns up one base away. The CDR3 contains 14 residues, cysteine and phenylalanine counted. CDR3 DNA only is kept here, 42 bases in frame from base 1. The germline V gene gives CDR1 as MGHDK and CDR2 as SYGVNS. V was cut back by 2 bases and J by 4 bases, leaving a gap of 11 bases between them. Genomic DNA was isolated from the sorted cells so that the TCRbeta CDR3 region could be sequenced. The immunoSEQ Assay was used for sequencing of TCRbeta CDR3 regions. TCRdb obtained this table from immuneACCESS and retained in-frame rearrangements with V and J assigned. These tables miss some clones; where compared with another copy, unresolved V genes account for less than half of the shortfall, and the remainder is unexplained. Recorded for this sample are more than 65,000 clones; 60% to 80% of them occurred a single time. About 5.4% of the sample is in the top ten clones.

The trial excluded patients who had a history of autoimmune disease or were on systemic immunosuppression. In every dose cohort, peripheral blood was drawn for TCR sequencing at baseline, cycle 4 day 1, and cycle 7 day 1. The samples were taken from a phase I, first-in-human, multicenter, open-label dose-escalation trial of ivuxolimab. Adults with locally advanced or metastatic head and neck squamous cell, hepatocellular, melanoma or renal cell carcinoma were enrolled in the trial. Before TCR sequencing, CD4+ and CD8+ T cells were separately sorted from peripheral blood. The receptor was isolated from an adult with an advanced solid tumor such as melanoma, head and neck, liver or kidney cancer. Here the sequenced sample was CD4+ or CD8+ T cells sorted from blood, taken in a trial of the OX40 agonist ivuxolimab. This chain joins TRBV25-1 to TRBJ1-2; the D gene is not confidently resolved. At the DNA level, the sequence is TGTGCCAGCAGTGAAACCGGACGGGGCTATGGCTACACCTTC. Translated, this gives CASSETGRGYGYTF.